The next 16 T cell receptor beta chains were all read from a single sample in a study of blood T cell repertoires in COVID-19. The table came from immunoSEQ multiplex PCR; TCRdb's copy has only in-frame clones and leaves some out. The data show approximately 140,000 clones, with approximately 86% seen just once and around 3.5% held by the top ten. The sequenced sample was peripheral blood. These receptors were taken from a man aged 65 to 79 with acute or convalescent COVID-19.

This sequence joins TRBV18 and TRBJ2-3; the D gene is possibly TRBD2 (5 bases). The V end lost 3 bases, the J end lost 5 bases, and 12 bases lay between the germline ends. The CDR3 has 14 amino acids. Germline CDR1 and CDR2: KGHSH and LQKENI. The CDR3 DNA reads as TGTGCCAGCTCACCCAGCACCAGCGGAGATACGCAGTATTTT. This translates into CASSPSTSGDTQYF.

This clone was seen just once. This rearrangement joins TRBV30 to TRBJ1-1; 9 nucleotides line up with TRBD1. In germline, CDR1 is GTSNPN, CDR2 SVGIG (reference sequence). The CDR3 sequence is 14 residues long. The junction had 3 bases not matched to a gene; V was cut back by 3 bases and J by 1 base. The CDR3 here is CAWRQGATNTEAFF. In DNA form, the CDR3 reads TGTGCCTGGAGACAGGGGGCGACGAACACTGAAGCTTTCTTT.

The chain employs TRBV11-2 and TRBJ1-2; the match to TRBD1 covers 8 bases. After removal of 5 bases from V and 2 bases from J, the junction contained 4 bases not matched to a gene. The germline CDR1 and CDR2 sequences are SGHAT and FQNNGV. This CDR3 has 14 residues. In DNA form, the CDR3 reads TGTGCCAGCAGCCTGGACAGGGCCAACTATGGCTACACCTTC. Its translation: CASSLDRANYGYTF.

This chain connects TRBV7-8 to TRBJ2-7, with D possibly TRBD2 on 6 matching bases. This CDR3 region has 15 residues. V was pared by 5 bases and J by 0 bases, with 14 bases between. In germline, CDR1 is SGHVS, CDR2 FQNEAQ. The CDR3 DNA reads as TGTGCCAGCAGCAGCAGCGGGTGGAGCTCCTACGAGCAGTACTTC. This sequence encodes CASSSSGWSSYEQYF.

This chain links TRBV18 with TRBJ1-5; D not resolved. The length of the CDR3 is 14 residues. CDR1 and CDR2 from the germline V gene are KGHSH and LQKENI. V was cut by 1 base and J by 1 base, with 5 bases left in between. CDR3 bases: TGTGCCAGCTCACCACGGAGGAGCAATCAGCCCCAGCATTTT. It codes for CASSPRRSNQPQHF. The variable domain in full, with the rest retrieved from reference TRBV18 and TRBJ1-5, is NAGVMQNPRHLVRRRGQEARLRCSPMKGHSHVYWYRQLPEEGLKFMVYLQKENIIDESGMPKERFSAEFPKEGPSILRIQQVVRGDSAAYFCASSPRRSNQPQHFGDGTRLSIL.

The gene calls are TRBV24-1 and TRBJ2-1; TRBD1 agrees at 7 bases. Losses at the gene ends were 9 bases for V and 4 bases for J; bases not matched to a gene: 5. The CDR3 contains 13 residues. Germline V gives CDR1 KGHDR, CDR2 SFDVKD. The CDR3 protein is CATAGTAYNEQFF. The CDR3 DNA reads as TGTGCCACCGCCGGGACAGCATACAATGAGCAGTTCTTC.

Concerning this clone: Compared with germline, one end of the junction differs, possibly owing to a read error. The chain carries TRBV7-3 and TRBJ2-3; tentatively, D is TRBD1 (5 bases). The length of the CDR3 is 13 residues. Germline V CDR1 and CDR2: SGHTA, FQGTGA. The CDR3 reads CASSSIGQDTLNF. CDR3 nucleotides: TGTGCCAGCAGTTCCATAGGTCAGGACACCTTAAATTTT.

The chain is built from TRBV27 and TRBJ1-6; D call uncertain. Trimming shortened V by 8 bases and J by 0 bases, and 11 bases separated the two germline ends. Germline V CDR1 and CDR2: MNHEY, SMNVEV (reference sequence). CDR3 size: 15 residues. The CDR3 DNA sequence: TGTGCCAGCTGGAGGTCAGGCTCCTATAATTCACCCCTCCACTTT. Amino acids: CASWRSGSYNSPLHF.

The chain couples TRBV11-3 to TRBJ2-1, with 7 bases aligning to TRBD2. V trimming: 4 bases; J trimming: 4 bases; junction bases outside the gene matches: 7. The CDR3 consists of 15 residues. The germline gives CDR1 SGHNT, CDR2 YENEEA. The CDR3 coding sequence is TGTGCCAGCAGCTCCGGACTAGAGTTATACAATGAGCAGTTCTTC. Translated: CASSSGLELYNEQFF.

The V and J genes are TRBV7-2 and TRBJ1-4, with D hard to call. This CDR3 is 12 amino acids long. The germline V and J ends were trimmed by 5 bases and 7 bases, with 8 bases remaining between them. CDR1 is SGHTA, CDR2 FQGNSA, per germline. The DNA of the CDR3 is TGTGCCAGCAGCCAGAGGAGTGAAAAACTGTTTTTT. It translates to CASSQRSEKLFF.

J is TRBJ2-2 and V is TRBV7-2; a possible D gene is TRBD2 (7 bases). The germline V gene has CDR1 SGHTA and CDR2 FQGNSA. V shed 4 bases and J shed 7 bases, with 10 bases lying between them. This CDR3 is 13 amino acids long. CDR3 coding DNA: TGTGCCAGCAGCTGGGGGGGCGGCGGGGAGCTGTTTTTT. Translation: CASSWGGGGELFF.

The CDR3 sequence: CASSYSGRDYEQYF. The CDR3 DNA reads as TGTGCCAGCAGTTACAGCGGGAGGGACTACGAGCAGTACTTC. The V call is TRBV6-2 or TRBV6-3, the J call TRBJ2-7, with 10 bases that match TRBD2. V lost 2 bases to trimming and J lost 3 bases; unmatched junction nucleotides: 1. Per the germline V gene, CDR1 is MNHEY and CDR2 is SVGEGT. The CDR3 sequence is 14 residues long.

This sequence joins TRBV16 and TRBJ2-1; 8 bases fit TRBD2. There are 14 residues in the CDR3. V was clipped by 3 bases and J by 6 bases; unmatched bases: 4. In germline, CDR1 is KGHSY, CDR2 FQNENV. Written as DNA, the CDR3 is TGTGCCAGCAGCCAGTCACTAGCGGTCAATGAGCAGTTCTTC. It yields the protein CASSQSLAVNEQFF.

The chain is built from TRBV24-1 and TRBJ1-5; TRBD1 matches 7 bases. The CDR3 runs to 13 residues. In germline, CDR1 is KGHDR, CDR2 SFDVKD. J gave up 7 bases and V 5 bases, and 4 bases lay outside the gene matches. The CDR3 coding sequence is TGTGCCACCAGTGGACAGGGAGAGCAGCCCCAGCATTTT. Amino acids: CATSGQGEQPQHF.

The chain couples TRBV9 to TRBJ2-2, with TRBD2 identical over 12 bases. J was trimmed by 4 bases and V by 3 bases; bases with no gene match: 7. The length of the CDR3 is 17 residues. Germline lookup yields CDR1 SGDLS and CDR2 YYNGEE. The CDR3 loop reads CASSATGLAGITGELFF. The CDR3 bases are TGTGCCAGCAGCGCTACGGGACTAGCGGGTATCACCGGGGAGCTGTTTTTT.

The chain employs TRBV5-1 and TRBJ1-1; 7 bases align to TRBD1. Germline V gives CDR1 SGHRS, CDR2 YFSETQ. This CDR3 has 17 residues. The J segment lost 2 bases and the V segment lost 1 base, leaving 11 bases of the junction unmatched. CDR3 amino acids: CASSLFLGGAGNTEAFF. DNA for the CDR3: TGCGCCAGCAGCTTGTTTTTAGGGGGCGCGGGTAACACTGAAGCTTTCTTT.